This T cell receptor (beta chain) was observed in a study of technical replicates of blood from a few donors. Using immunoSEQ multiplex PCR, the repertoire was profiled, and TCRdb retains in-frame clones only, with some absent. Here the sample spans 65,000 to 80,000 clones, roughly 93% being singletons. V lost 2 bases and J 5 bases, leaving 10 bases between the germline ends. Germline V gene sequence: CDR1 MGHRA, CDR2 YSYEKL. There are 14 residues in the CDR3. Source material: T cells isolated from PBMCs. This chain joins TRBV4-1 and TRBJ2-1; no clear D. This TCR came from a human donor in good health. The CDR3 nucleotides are TGCGCCAGCAGCCAACTATACGTCGACAATGAGCAGTTCTTC. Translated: CASSQLYVDNEQFF.